A single sample gave rise to the 14 T cell receptor beta chains below, sequenced in a study of blood T cell repertoires in COVID-19. TCRdb's copy holds only in-frame clones and misses some; the assay was immunoSEQ multiplex PCR. The sample has about 240,000 clones, 83% seen once. Material for sequencing was PBMCs or T cells enriched from blood (not recorded which). These receptors originate from a middle-aged woman who had been exposed to COVID-19.

The chain combines TRBV28 with TRBJ1-2; D not certain. V was shortened by 6 bases and J by 4 bases, with 12 bases between the two germline ends. This CDR3 has 13 residues. CDR1 is MDHEN, CDR2 SYDVKM, per germline. The CDR3 loop reads CASSNPEGYGYTF. The CDR3 bases are TGTGCCAGCAGCAATCCCGAGGGCTATGGCTACACCTTC.

V and J are TRBV30 and TRBJ1-2, with a tentative D call TRBD1 (6 bases). CDR1 is GTSNPN and CDR2 is SVGIG in the germline V gene (reference sequence). The CDR3 length is 16 residues. V shed 4 bases and J shed 4 bases, with 22 bases lying between them. The chain's CDR3 is CAWTELGGPYSYGYTF. The CDR3 DNA reads as TGTGCCTGGACCGAATTAGGGGGTCCTTACAGCTATGGCTACACCTTC.

This chain joins TRBV2 and TRBJ2-2; D is perhaps TRBD2 (7 bases). This CDR3 has 15 residues. V lost 2 bases and J lost 4, with 11 bases in between. Germline V gives CDR1 SNHLY, CDR2 FYNNEI. This CDR3 reads CASSELGGATGELFF. CDR3 nucleotide sequence: TGTGCCAGCAGTGAATTGGGGGGGGCCACCGGGGAGCTGTTTTTT.

This sequence joins TRBV24-1 and TRBJ2-2; TRBD1 matches 7 bases. The CDR3 extends over 15 amino acids. V lost 7 bases to trimming and J lost 3 bases; unmatched junction nucleotides: 7. Per germline, CDR1 KGHDR and CDR2 SFDVKD. The CDR3 DNA follows: TGTGCCACCAGCTGGGGACAGCGTGACACCGGGGAGCTGTTTTTT. Encoded protein: CATSWGQRDTGELFF.

The rearrangement joins TRBV6-5 to TRBJ1-3; no firm D call. The CDR3 runs to 16 residues. V lost 2 bases, J lost 2 bases, and 13 bases lay in between. Germline CDR1 and CDR2: MNHEY and SVGAGI. The CDR3 coding sequence is TGTGCCAGCAGTTACGAACCGGGTGGAACTGGAAACACCATATATTTT. It encodes CASSYEPGGTGNTIYF.

V is TRBV9 and J is TRBJ2-1; 7 bases fit TRBD1. In germline, CDR1 is SGDLS, CDR2 YYNGEE. CDR3 length equals 13 residues. V trimming: 4 bases; J trimming: 4 bases; junction bases outside the gene matches: 2. CDR3: CASSPRGYNEQFF. DNA of the CDR3: TGTGCCAGCAGCCCCAGGGGGTACAATGAGCAGTTCTTC.

V usage is TRBV6-5 and J usage is TRBJ1-2, with D hard to call. This CDR3 contains 16 residues. The germline V gene encodes CDR1 MNHEY and CDR2 SVGAGI. The ends were cut back, 0 bases at V and 4 bases at J, with 15 bases in the middle. DNA of the CDR3: TGTGCCAGCAGTTACTCGGCAGATTTGGGCCTCTATGGCTACACCTTC. Translated, it gives CASSYSADLGLYGYTF.

This clone was seen many times. The chain is built from TRBV19 and TRBJ2-3, with TRBD2 identical over 10 bases. Germline V gene data show CDR1 as LNHDA and CDR2 as SQIVND (reference sequence). This CDR3 has 19 residues. V shed 4 bases and J 1 base; nucleotides not matched to a gene: 14. The CDR3 loop is CASSNLAGARGGGTDTQYF. The CDR3 DNA reads TGTGCCAGTAGTAACCTAGCGGGGGCCCGGGGGGGTGGCACAGATACGCAGTATTTT.

The CDR3 region has the DNA TGTGCCAGCTGGACGGGACAGCAACAAAACATTCAGTACTTC. Its protein is CASWTGQQQNIQYF. The chain combines TRBV6-6 with TRBJ2-4; 7 bases map to TRBD1. The CDR3 is 14 amino acids. With V trimmed by 8 bases and J by 5 bases, 9 bases remained unmatched. Germline V gene data show CDR1 as MNHNY and CDR2 as SVGAGI (reference sequence).

The chain combines TRBV5-8 with TRBJ1-5; D is perhaps TRBD1 (6 bases). The germline CDR1 and CDR2 sequences are SGHTS and YDEGEE. There are 15 residues in the CDR3. Trimming stripped 0 bases from V and 3 bases from J, with 10 bases between. CDR3 protein: CASSLDGTPNQPQHF. The CDR3 DNA sequence: TGTGCCAGCAGCTTGGATGGGACACCCAATCAGCCCCAGCATTTT.

The V call is TRBV5-6, the J call TRBJ2-1; TRBD2 aligns across 13 bases. Germline V lookup: CDR1 SGHDT, CDR2 YYEEEE. The CDR3 is 16 residues long. Trimming removed 4 bases from V and 7 bases from J; junction bases left unmatched: 8. The CDR3 loop reads CASSQGLAGTRNEQFF. In nucleotides, the CDR3 is TGTGCCAGCAGCCAGGGACTAGCGGGGACGCGGAATGAGCAGTTCTTC.

The chain employs TRBV19 and TRBJ2-1; 12 bases match TRBD2. This CDR3 comprises 18 residues. The germline gives CDR1 LNHDA, CDR2 SQIVND (reference sequence). V dropped 5 bases and J dropped 6; count of bases not matched to a gene: 14. As DNA, the CDR3 is TGTGCCAGTAGTCCCCGGAGGCTAGCGGGGGGGGAGGGCAATGAGCAGTTCTTC. Protein: CASSPRRLAGGEGNEQFF.

This sequence joins TRBV19 and TRBJ2-3, with D possibly TRBD2 on 5 matching bases. This CDR3 region has 15 residues. In germline, CDR1 is LNHDA, CDR2 SQIVND (reference sequence). V dropped 5 bases and J dropped 1 base, with 13 bases sitting between them. The CDR3 DNA sequence: TGTGCCAGTAGTCTCATGGACGGGGGCACAGATACGCAGTATTTT. It codes for CASSLMDGGTDTQYF. Filled out from reference TRBV19 and TRBJ2-3, the complete variable domain reads DGGITQSPKYLFRKEGQNVTLSCEQNLNHDAMYWYRQDPGQGLRLIYYSQIVNDFQKGDIAEGYSVSREKKESFPLTVTSAQKNPTAFYLCASSLMDGGTDTQYFGPGTRLTVL.

The chain carries TRBV4-3 and TRBJ1-1; D gene uncertain. V lost 3 bases to trimming and J lost 9 bases, with 14 bases between them. The CDR3 has 13 amino acids. Germline V lookup: CDR1 LGHNA, CDR2 YSLEER. Written as DNA, the CDR3 is TGCGCCAGCAGCCAGCTAGCGGGGAGAAAAGCTTTCTTT. Translating it yields CASSQLAGRKAFF.